The clone carrying this TCR beta chain has ten or more counts. Its antigen is as yet unknown. The data are from a study of T cell repertoires in cytomegalovirus infection. Study at large: CMV infection and matching HLA type were both indicated by public TCR beta signatures.

Study observations and caveats: Identification of carriers of CMV plus the relevant HLA was achieved through cumulative public TCR beta family frequency. HLA-C-restricted CMV-specific TCR beta clonotypes were dominant in the ex vivo response.

TCRdb processed the reads anew with MiXCR; each CDR3 protein has one entry. The sample lists hundreds of thousands of distinct CDR3 sequences; 11% were seen once. The sequence derives from a human donor in good health (CMV status not recorded). Some clones in this sample may be carry-over from other donors' samples. The sequenced sample consisted of PBMCs.

In nucleotides, the CDR3 is TGCAGCGTTGAAGCACTTTCATTACCGGGACAGGGGGAAGATACGCAGTATTTT. Amino acid sequence: CSVEALSLPGQGEDTQYF. This sequence joins TRBV29-1 and TRBJ2-3; the match to TRBD1 covers 11 bases. The V segment lost 1 base and the J segment 5 bases; nucleotides outside the gene matches: 14. The CDR3 runs 18 residues. CDR1 is SQVTM, CDR2 ANQGSEA, per germline.